Listed below are T cell receptor beta chains from one sample, sequenced in a study of blood T cell repertoires in COVID-19. Libraries were prepared by immunoSEQ multiplex PCR; TCRdb keeps only in-frame clonotypes and omits some of them. The table lists roughly 300,000 clones, about 93% of them singletons. Sequenced material: peripheral blood. The receptors come from a woman in her twenties or thirties with COVID-19, enrolled during active disease. Both conserved end residues are part of each CDR3. Part of the rows lack a size; the others show once, few, many or a class for expanded clones.

j_call v_call clone_size cdr3_length cdr3_aa
TRBJ1-5 TRBV3-1/TRBV3-2 - 14 CASSQDAVNQPQHF
TRBJ1-5 TRBV19 - 13 CASTGGYNQPQHF
TRBJ2-5 TRBV5-1 - 14 CASSPGQGQETQYF
TRBJ2-1 TRBV10-3 - 15 CAISVLAGGPNEQFF
TRBJ1-1 TRBV7-8 - 15 CASSPRARLNTEAFF
TRBJ1-2 TRBV28 - 15 CASSGGDRGSYGYTF
TRBJ2-2 TRBV2 once 13 CASSEELPGELFF
TRBJ2-3 TRBV11-3 - 14 CASSLRDITDTQYF
TRBJ1-1 TRBV28 - 14 CASRPQGNLQEAFF
TRBJ1-1 TRBV7-9 once 16 CASSQTGGILNTEAFF
TRBJ1-5 TRBV2 - 17 CASSTYPGTGIGGPQHF
TRBJ1-1 TRBV5-4 - 16 CASSPTGNLMNTEAFF
TRBJ2-7 TRBV7-9 - 14 CASSTHSSSYEQYF
TRBJ2-3 TRBV28 - 17 CASSSTQPWGSTDTQYF
TRBJ2-7 TRBV2 - 14 CASSKDRGQKEQYF
TRBJ1-4 TRBV30 - 14 CAWSGGQGGEKLFF
TRBJ2-1 TRBV6-2/TRBV6-3 - 16 CASSQPSSGRYNEQFF
TRBJ2-2 TRBV9 - 15 CASSAGLADTGELFF
TRBJ2-5 TRBV24-1 - 15 CATSDFGRTGGTQYF
TRBJ1-1 TRBV28 - 13 CASSLQGGSEAFF